Shown below are 8 T cell receptor beta chains from a single sample sequenced in a study of tumor-infiltrating lymphocytes in primary liver carcinoma. Co-extracted RNA and DNA came from approximately 20-30 mg of unsorted bulk tissue. TCR beta cDNA was made from 450 to 600 ng total RNA with a constant-region primer. Nested multiplex PCR, run for three rounds with slightly modified ARM-PCR, yielded TCR beta libraries. Amplification in the first two PCR rounds was performed using TRBV1-TRBV30 forward primers and a C-beta reverse primer for around 11 cycles each. TCRdb redid the calling of the multiplex PCR reads with MiXCR, one entry per CDR3 protein. Of 30,000 to 40,000 distinct CDR3 sequences in the sample, roughly four fifths were seen once. The sample taken for sequencing was liver tumor tissue from sampling region 4. Subset described: tumor region T4, right-lateral pole. All receptors come from a man aged 35-49 years with primary liver carcinoma and hepatitis B virus infection.

A word on this clonotype: Germline is not matched at one junction end, which may reflect a read error. The V gene is TRBV4-3, the J gene TRBJ2-7, with D tentatively TRBD1 or TRBD2 (6 bases each). Looked up from germline, CDR1 is LGHNA and CDR2 is YSLEER. This CDR3 comprises 15 residues. CDR3 sequence: CASSQDRGAEVEQYF. In nucleotides, the CDR3 is TGCGCCAGCAGCCAAGATAGGGGGGCGGAAGTCGAGCAATACTTC.

About this clonotype itself: The conserved phenylalanine or tryptophan normally closing the CDR3 is absent here, so this likely arose from a read error. The CDR3 region has the DNA TGTGCCAGCAGTGCTTCGCGGGGGGGTGAGCAGTTCTCC. Its translation: CASSASRGGEQFS. The chain links TRBV5-1 to TRBJ2-1, with TRBD2 identical over 9 bases. CDR1 is SGHRS, CDR2 YFSETQ, per germline. This CDR3 is built from 13 residues.

The chain has TRBV6-1 and TRBJ1-1, with a possible D match to TRBD1 (6 bases). Deletions cut 10 bases from V and 6 bases from J, with 15 bases between. The CDR3 totals 12 residues. Germline V gene data show CDR1 as MNHNS and CDR2 as SASEGT. CDR3 nucleotides: TGTGCCATGTATAACAGGGTCCCTGAAGCTTTCTTT. Its protein is CAMYNRVPEAFF.

Regarding this clonotype: At one boundary the junction diverges from the germline segment, which might be a read error. V and J are TRBV11-1 and TRBJ2-3; perhaps TRBD1 as D (6 bases). CDR1 is SGHAT and CDR2 is FQDESV in the germline V gene (reference sequence). This CDR3 has 15 residues. CDR3 in DNA: TGTACCAGCAGTTTGCCGAGGGGGAGCACAGATGCGCAGTATTTT. This sequence encodes CTSSLPRGSTDAQYF.

Turning to this clonotype: Here the CDR3 omits its conserved ending phenylalanine or tryptophan, so a read error is the likely source. The gene calls are TRBV5-4 and TRBJ2-7; 11 bases align to TRBD2. CDR1 and CDR2 from the germline V gene are SGHNT and YYREEE (reference sequence). CDR3 length: 16 residues. The CDR3 here is CASILDLAGGPYEQYS. The CDR3 DNA is TGTGCCAGCATCTTGGACTTAGCGGGAGGGCCTTACGAGCAGTACTCC.

Turning to this clonotype: An end of the junction does not agree with germline; a read error may underlie this. CDR3 loop: CDSRWDRGFHGHTF. The CDR3 DNA reads as TGTGACAGCAGATGGGACAGGGGGTTTCATGGTCACACCTTC. The chain is built from TRBV7-9 and TRBJ1-2; 11 bases are shared with TRBD1. The germline CDR1 and CDR2 sequences are SEHNR and FQNEAQ (reference sequence). The CDR3 has 14 residues.

This clonotype has only a few counts. A read error is possible here, since a much larger clone lies one base away. The V call is TRBV29-1, the J call TRBJ2-5; D gene uncertain. Germline CDR1 is SQVTM and CDR2 is ANQGSEA. The CDR3 has 14 amino acids. The CDR3 reads CSAELPAAQETQYF. In nucleotides, the CDR3 is TGCAGCGCTGAATTGCCAGCCGCCCAAGAGACCCAGTACTTC.

This clonotype was seen ten or more times. V gene TRBV28 combines with J gene TRBJ1-5, with D perhaps matching TRBD1 (6 bases). Between the trimmed V and J ends, which lost 4 bases and 3 bases, there was a span of 13 bases. The CDR3 has 15 amino acids. CDR1 and CDR2 from the germline V gene are MDHEN and SYDVKM. In nucleotides, the CDR3 is TGTGCCAGCAGTTCCGTACAGGGAAACAATCAGCCCCAGCATTTT. It is translated as CASSSVQGNNQPQHF.